These 30 T cell receptor beta chains originate from one sample sequenced in a study of T cells in Graves' hyperthyroidism and ophthalmopathy. Researchers took RNA transcripts and amplified the TCR beta CDR3 regions from them. TCR CDR3 regions were first amplified by RT-PCR with HTBI primers. MiXCR, applied by TCRdb to the multiplex PCR reads, yields one record per CDR3 protein. Altogether a few hundred thousand distinct CDR3 sequences are present, around 18% being singletons, with the ten largest covering about 38%. The specimen was blood. The source of these receptors is a man in his late teens or twenties with Graves' ophthalmopathy.

The chain links TRBV2 to TRBJ2-3; TRBD1 aligns across 9 bases. CDR1 and CDR2 from the germline V gene are SNHLY and FYNNEI. CDR3 length: 15 amino acids. V trimming: 6 bases; J trimming: 6 bases; junction bases outside the gene matches: 10. The CDR3 spells CASSAHRDRADTQYF. The CDR3 DNA sequence: TGTGCCAGCAGCGCCCACCGGGACAGGGCTGATACGCAGTATTTT.

In its sample, this clonotype was seen a few times. The V call is TRBV15, the J call TRBJ2-3, with D possibly being TRBD2 (6 bases). CDR1 and CDR2 (germline): LNHNV, YYDKDF (reference sequence). Trimming took 1 base from V and 4 from J, leaving 9 bases between them. CDR3 length: 14 amino acids. The CDR3 nucleotides are TGTGCCACCAGCAGAGGGCTAGCGTCAGATACGCAGTATTTT. Residues: CATSRGLASDTQYF.

V and J are TRBV7-9 and TRBJ1-3; perhaps TRBD1 as D (5 bases). The CDR3 is made up of 17 amino acids. V was cut by 5 bases and J by 0 bases, with 17 bases left in between. Per the germline V gene, CDR1 is SEHNR and CDR2 is FQNEAQ (reference sequence). The CDR3, as DNA: TGTGCCAGCAGCCGCCTGTTGACCGGGACCTCTGGAAACACCATATATTTT. Amino acid sequence: CASSRLLTGTSGNTIYF.

There are many counts of this clonotype. This chain uses TRBV2 with TRBJ2-3; possible D gene TRBD2, 6 bases. Trimming took off 3 bases at V and 1 base at J, with 14 bases between the two ends. Germline CDR1 reads SNHLY; CDR2 reads FYNNEI. This CDR3 has 16 amino acids. In DNA, the CDR3 is TGTGCCAGCAGTGATCCCCGGACTATCCGCACAGATACGCAGTATTTT. Amino acid sequence: CASSDPRTIRTDTQYF.

This clonotype was seen more than once but under ten times. This chain connects TRBV5-5 to TRBJ2-7; D gene ambiguous. The V end lost 0 bases, the J end lost 3 bases, and 10 bases lay between the germline ends. From germline, CDR1 is SGHKS and CDR2 YYEKEE (reference sequence). The CDR3 has 14 residues. This CDR3 is CASSLVGQYYEQYF. CDR3 nucleotide sequence: TGTGCCAGCAGCTTGGTAGGTCAGTACTACGAGCAGTACTTC.

The CDR3 DNA is TGTGCCAGCAGCTCTAGGGAGACCCAGTACTTC. Protein sequence: CASSSRETQYF. V usage is TRBV6-1 and J usage is TRBJ2-5; D is ambiguous. The CDR3 sequence is 11 residues long. Trimming took off 6 bases at V and 5 bases at J, with 7 bases between the two ends. Germline-derived CDR1 and CDR2 are MNHNS and SASEGT.

V is TRBV12-3 or TRBV12-4 and J is TRBJ2-7, with 11 bases fitting TRBD2. The CDR3 spans 15 residues. Germline trimming cut 7 bases from V and 4 bases from J; bases unmatched to any gene: 9. The CDR3 sequence is CASTVAGGATYEQYF. In DNA, the CDR3 is TGTGCCAGCACTGTAGCGGGGGGGGCAACTTACGAGCAGTACTTC.

V is TRBV4-1 and J is TRBJ1-2, with D perhaps TRBD1 (5 bases). The CDR3 is 16 amino acids. V was cut by 1 base and J by 5 bases, with 17 bases left in between. Per germline, CDR1 MGHRA and CDR2 YSYEKL. The DNA of the CDR3 is TGCGCCAGCAGCCAAGTTGAAGTAATTGGGGGATATGGCTACACCTTC. Residues: CASSQVEVIGGYGYTF.

This clonotype was seen ten or more times. This chain links TRBV6-6 with TRBJ1-4; possible D gene TRBD1, 5 bases. V dropped 0 bases and J dropped 6 bases, with 5 bases sitting between them. The length of the CDR3 is 13 residues. Germline CDR1 is MNHNY and CDR2 is SVGAGI (reference sequence). The CDR3 sequence: CASSYSGDEKLFF. The CDR3 DNA reads as TGTGCCAGCAGTTACTCGGGGGATGAAAAACTGTTTTTT.

In its sample, this clonotype was seen many times. The chain uses TRBV20-1 and TRBJ1-2; no firm D call. This CDR3 comprises 13 residues. Looked up from germline, CDR1 is DFQATT and CDR2 is SNEGSKA (reference sequence). The ends were cut back, 2 bases at V and 4 bases at J, with 11 bases in the middle. CDR3 nucleotides: TGCAGTGCTAGACCGCAGGCTGGCTATGGCTACACCTTC. Amino acids: CSARPQAGYGYTF.

This clonotype was counted only a few times. This chain connects TRBV7-6 to TRBJ2-6; no clear D. The CDR3 has 15 residues. CDR1 SGHVS and CDR2 FNYEAQ come from the germline V gene. Trimming removed 4 bases from V and 2 bases from J, with 9 bases in between. DNA for the CDR3: TGTGCCAGCAGCTCGCGTCGTGCTGGGGCCAACGTCCTGACTTTC. Residues: CASSSRRAGANVLTF. The full variable domain, with the rest looked up from reference TRBV7-6 and TRBJ2-6, is GAGVSQSPRYKVTKRGQDVALRCDPISGHVSLYWYRQALGQGPEFLTYFNYEAQQDKSGLPNDRFSAERPEGSISTLTIQRTEQRDSAMYRCASSSRRAGANVLTFGAGSRLTVL.

This clonotype was counted at least ten times. The CDR3 spells CASSLAPGGEEAFF. CDR3 DNA sequence: TGCGCCAGCAGCTTGGCCCCAGGGGGGGAGGAAGCTTTCTTT. The chain carries TRBV5-1 and TRBJ1-1; 7 bases line up with TRBD1. The CDR3 totals 14 residues. Losses at the gene ends were 0 bases for V and 8 bases for J; bases not matched to a gene: 7. Per germline, CDR1 SGHRS and CDR2 YFSETQ.

The chain couples TRBV6-1 to TRBJ1-4, with a possible D match to TRBD1 (5 bases). Trimming pared 5 bases from V and 6 bases from J, leaving 10 bases between. In germline, CDR1 is MNHNS, CDR2 SASEGT. The CDR3 contains 13 residues. CDR3 in DNA: TGTGCCAGCAGTTCCTGGACACATGAAAAACTGTTTTTT. Translated, it gives CASSSWTHEKLFF.

This clonotype was seen at least ten times. The rearrangement uses TRBV12-3 or TRBV12-4 and TRBJ1-5; D is undetermined. The length of the CDR3 is 13 residues. V lost 4 bases and J lost 5, with 9 bases in between. The CDR3 spells CASSSRRDQPQHF. Here the CDR3 DNA reads TGTGCCAGCAGTTCCCGACGGGATCAGCCCCAGCATTTT.

This clonotype turned up a few times. The chain carries TRBV19 and TRBJ1-6, with D uncertain. The germline V gene encodes CDR1 LNHDA and CDR2 SQIVND (reference sequence). This CDR3 has 16 residues. V lost 0 bases to trimming and J lost 4 bases, with 10 bases between them. CDR3 DNA: TGTGCCAGTAGTATAGAAGGGCGCAATTATAATTCACCCCTCCACTTT. Protein product: CASSIEGRNYNSPLHF.

This chain connects TRBV7-3 to TRBJ1-2; no clear D. Trimming left V 1 base short and J 5 bases short, with 11 bases between. From germline, CDR1 is SGHTA and CDR2 FQGTGA. The CDR3 contains 14 residues. The CDR3 reads CASSLMRKKYGYTF. As DNA, the CDR3 is TGTGCCAGCAGCTTAATGCGGAAAAAATATGGCTACACCTTC.

This clonotype was counted many times. DNA for the CDR3: TGTGCCAGCTCACCCGGTGGGACAGAGAGGTACGGAGCTTTCTTT. It is translated as CASSPGGTERYGAFF. This rearrangement joins TRBV18 to TRBJ1-1; 7 bases align to TRBD1. V was clipped by 3 bases and J by 10 bases; unmatched bases: 14. Germline V gene sequence: CDR1 KGHSH, CDR2 LQKENI. The CDR3 sequence is 15 residues long. The whole variable domain, filled in from reference TRBV18 and TRBJ1-1, reads NAGVMQNPRHLVRRRGQEARLRCSPMKGHSHVYWYRQLPEEGLKFMVYLQKENIIDESGMPKERFSAEFPKEGPSILRIQQVVRGDSAAYFCASSPGGTERYGAFFGQGTRLTVV.

This clonotype was recorded many times. This CDR3 is CASSDLGRSGANVLTF. In DNA form, the CDR3 reads TGTGCCAGCAGTGATTTAGGTCGCTCTGGGGCCAACGTCCTGACTTTC. This sequence joins TRBV2 and TRBJ2-6; D is unresolved. V lost 3 bases and J 0 bases, leaving 9 bases between the germline ends. The CDR3 loop spans 16 amino acids. The germline V gene has CDR1 SNHLY and CDR2 FYNNEI.

This rearrangement joins TRBV13 to TRBJ2-5, with D perhaps matching TRBD2 (7 bases). The CDR3 is 15 residues long. Germline CDR1 reads PRHDT; CDR2 reads FYEKMQ (reference sequence). The ends were cut back, 4 bases at V and 4 bases at J, with 16 bases in the middle. CDR3 bases: TGTGCCAGCAGCTCCCGTCGGGGGGCGGGAGAGACCCAGTACTTC. The encoded protein is CASSSRRGAGETQYF.

This clonotype has at least ten counts. The gene calls are TRBV12-3 or TRBV12-4 and TRBJ2-3; D remains unclear. The CDR3 consists of 12 residues. Trimming took off 3 bases at V and 4 bases at J, with 5 bases between the two ends. In nucleotides, the CDR3 is TGTGCCAGCAGTTTTACCTCAGATACGCAGTATTTT. It specifies CASSFTSDTQYF.

Ten or more counts support this clonotype. The V gene is TRBV12-3 or TRBV12-4, the J gene TRBJ1-2; D gene unclear. The CDR3 covers 14 residues. The V end was cut by 2 bases, the J end by 8 bases, with 15 bases between. CDR3 in DNA: TGTGCCAGCAGTTTACACCAGGCCGGGGAGGGCTACACCTTC. It specifies CASSLHQAGEGYTF.

The V gene is TRBV5-1, the J gene TRBJ2-3, with a possible D match to TRBD2 (6 bases). Germline V gene lookup returns CDR1 SGHRS and CDR2 YFSETQ. The CDR3 runs 15 residues. The ends were cut back, 1 base at V and 2 bases at J, with 11 bases in the middle. CDR3 in DNA: TGCGCCAGCAGCTTGTACCGGGAGAACACAGATACGCAGTATTTT. Translated: CASSLYRENTDTQYF.

In its sample, this clonotype was seen many times. The V and J genes are TRBV29-1 and TRBJ1-1; D gene uncertain. The germline V gene has CDR1 SQVTM and CDR2 ANQGSEA. The CDR3 extends over 11 amino acids. The V and J ends lost 5 bases and 4 bases respectively, with 8 bases between them. The CDR3 spells CSVQGSTEAFF. The CDR3 DNA sequence: TGCAGCGTTCAAGGGAGCACTGAAGCTTTCTTT.

The gene calls are TRBV15 and TRBJ2-2, with TRBD2 as a possible D gene (7 bases). Trimming stripped 5 bases from V and 13 bases from J, with 14 bases between. The length of the CDR3 is 12 residues. CDR1 and CDR2 from the germline V gene are LNHNV and YYDKDF (reference sequence). DNA of the CDR3: TGTGCCACCAGCGAGCTGGGGGGGCGGCTGTTTTTT. Protein sequence: CATSELGGRLFF.

This clonotype was seen a handful of times. The rearrangement links TRBV9 to TRBJ1-1, with D maybe TRBD1 (6 bases). Germline loops: CDR1 SGDLS, CDR2 YYNGEE. The CDR3 spans 12 residues. The V end lost 4 bases, the J end lost 7 bases, and 11 bases lay between the germline ends. The CDR3 bases are TGTGCCAGCAGCCCGTCGGACAGTGAAGCTTTCTTT. This sequence encodes CASSPSDSEAFF.

The chain joins TRBV7-9 to TRBJ2-7; 9 bases align to TRBD1. Trimming at V came to 5 bases and at J to 3 bases, leaving 8 bases not matched to a gene. Germline-derived CDR1 and CDR2 are SEHNR and FQNEAQ (reference sequence). This CDR3 region has 15 residues. CDR3 region: CASSPPGQGLYEQYF. For the CDR3, the DNA is TGTGCCAGCAGCCCCCCGGGACAGGGCCTCTACGAGCAGTACTTC.

This clonotype was counted many times. V gene TRBV12-3 or TRBV12-4 combines with J gene TRBJ2-3, with 8 bases aligning to TRBD2. This CDR3 region has 16 residues. Losses at the gene ends were 5 bases for V and 1 base for J; bases not matched to a gene: 8. The CDR3 DNA is TGTGCCAGCAGTCTATTAAGCGGGGGACGCACAGATACGCAGTATTTT. As protein: CASSLLSGGRTDTQYF.

At least ten counts were recorded for this clonotype. Here the CDR3 reads CASSQARGVHEKLFF. CDR3 nucleotides: TGTGCCAGCAGCCAAGCCAGGGGTGTTCATGAAAAACTGTTTTTT. The chain couples TRBV3-1 to TRBJ1-4; D is possibly TRBD1 (6 bases). The V end lost 1 base, the J end lost 6 bases, and 12 bases lay between the germline ends. Germline CDR1 LGHDT, CDR2 YNNKEL (reference sequence). This CDR3 contains 15 residues.

The genes are TRBV2 and TRBJ2-7, with 7 nucleotides matching TRBD2. V gave up 7 bases and J gave up 9 bases; unmatched junction bases: 9. Germline CDR1 SNHLY, CDR2 FYNNEI. The CDR3 sequence is 12 residues long. CDR3 region: CASTLLSGGQYF. CDR3 nucleotide sequence: TGTGCCAGCACTCTTCTCTCGGGGGGGCAGTACTTC.

This clonotype turned up a few times. This rearrangement joins TRBV5-1 to TRBJ2-3; the D gene is possibly TRBD2 (6 bases). This CDR3 has 16 residues. Deletions cut 5 bases from V and 0 bases from J, with 16 bases between. The germline CDR1 and CDR2 sequences are SGHRS and YFSETQ. The CDR3 region is CASREGRQSSTDTQYF. The CDR3 DNA reads as TGCGCCAGCAGGGAGGGCAGGCAATCTAGCACAGATACGCAGTATTTT.